This record concerns one T cell receptor (beta chain) sequence. The protocol was immunoSEQ multiplex PCR, while the TCRdb copy is restricted to in-frame clones and leaves out a portion. Among roughly 200,000 clones listed, about nine tenths were seen once. This sample is drawn from a study of cytomegalovirus exposure and HLA in healthy donors. The donors were part of the validation cohort, which consisted of some 120 subjects and was separate from the first cohort of around 620 subjects. This sequence originates from a young man in good health and CMV-seropositive. The sample taken for sequencing was PBMCs.

The CDR3 nucleotides are TGCGCCAGCAGCTTGACCAGCGGGAGGCCCACAGATACGCAGTATTTT. Translated, it gives CASSLTSGRPTDTQYF. This chain uses TRBV5-1 with TRBJ2-3; 9 bases are shared with TRBD2. Germline CDR1 and CDR2: SGHRS and YFSETQ. V gave up 1 base and J gave up 2 bases; unmatched junction bases: 5. The length of the CDR3 is 16 residues.